Following are 31 T cell receptor beta chains from one sample sequenced in a study of beta chain features in type 1 diabetes. The study's findings and limits: TCRB CDR3s from Type 1 diabetes patients were moderately but significantly shorter in all four CD4+ subsets.

Their cognate antigens are unknown. Every bit of the isolated RNA underwent reverse transcription, so sequencing read expressed TCRB transcripts. Sequenced by immunoSEQ multiplex PCR; TCRdb stores in-frame clones only, minus some. Among 640,000 or so clones listed, around 15% were seen once. Material: naive CD4+ T cells from blood. All receptors come from a man aged 18 to 29 with type 1 diabetes.

This chain joins TRBV5-6 and TRBJ2-7; TRBD1 or TRBD2 may be the D gene (6 bases each). V lost 5 bases, J lost 4 bases, and 16 bases lay in between. Germline lookup yields CDR1 SGHDT and CDR2 YYEEEE. This CDR3 is built from 14 residues. The CDR3 loop is CASRRRGTGYEQYF. CDR3 nucleotides: TGTGCCAGCAGGAGGAGGGGGACCGGATACGAGCAGTACTTC.

This clone has just a few counts. In DNA, the CDR3 is TGTGCCAGCAGTTCCGTCGCGGGCGCTGAAGCTTTCTTT. Amino acid sequence: CASSSVAGAEAFF. This chain links TRBV27 with TRBJ1-1; no firm D call. Germline values: CDR1 MNHEY, CDR2 SMNVEV (reference sequence). CDR3 length: 13 residues. V was trimmed by 4 bases and J by 6 bases, leaving 12 bases between them.

This clone was seen many times. The J gene is TRBJ2-3, the V gene TRBV30, with D possibly TRBD1 on 6 matching bases. CDR1 GTSNPN and CDR2 SVGIG come from the germline V gene (reference sequence). V shed 4 bases and J shed 4 bases, with 9 bases lying between them. This CDR3 is built from 12 residues. CDR3 loop: CAWNQGPDTQYF. In DNA, the CDR3 is TGTGCCTGGAACCAGGGGCCAGATACGCAGTATTTT.

This clone turned up a few times. The chain is built from TRBV30 and TRBJ1-5; D remains ambiguous. The V gene's germline CDR1 is GTSNPN and CDR2 SVGIG (reference sequence). The CDR3 extends over 13 amino acids. The V and J ends lost 0 bases and 7 bases respectively, with 10 bases between them. CDR3 coding DNA: TGTGCCTGGAGTGTAGAGGATATACAGCCCCAGCATTTT. Amino acid sequence: CAWSVEDIQPQHF.

The V call is TRBV30, the J call TRBJ1-1; possible D gene TRBD1, 5 bases. Germline assignment: CDR1 GTSNPN and CDR2 SVGIG (reference sequence). The CDR3 has 17 residues. The V end was cut by 0 bases, the J end by 5 bases, with 22 bases between. As DNA, the CDR3 is TGTGCCTGGAGTGTACCCATTTCAGTTCGGGGGGTTACTGAAGCTTTCTTT. Translating gives CAWSVPISVRGVTEAFF.

The gene calls are TRBV25-1 and TRBJ2-7; D possibly corresponds to TRBD1 (6 bases). V lost 10 bases and J 1 base, leaving 14 bases between the germline ends. The germline CDR1 and CDR2 sequences are MGHDK and SYGVNS. The length of the CDR3 is 13 residues. The CDR3 nucleotides are TGTGCCACCCGTCTAGGGGGATCCTACGAGCAGTACTTC. The encoded protein is CATRLGGSYEQYF.

This clone was counted a few times. The rearrangement links TRBV30 to TRBJ1-4; D is uncertain. CDR3 length equals 15 residues. Germline assignment: CDR1 GTSNPN and CDR2 SVGIG (reference sequence). Trimming left V 2 bases short and J 2 bases short, with 12 bases between. CDR3 residues: CAWSHTPGTNEKLFF. The CDR3 DNA reads TGTGCCTGGAGTCACACCCCGGGGACTAATGAAAAACTGTTTTTT.

The genes are TRBV30 and TRBJ2-1; 9 bases align to TRBD1. With 5 bases clipped from V and 9 bases from J, the junction kept 8 bases outside the gene matches. The germline V gene has CDR1 GTSNPN and CDR2 SVGIG (reference sequence). There are 13 residues in the CDR3. The CDR3 here is CAWARTGEVEQFF. The CDR3 nucleotides are TGTGCCTGGGCCCGGACAGGGGAAGTTGAGCAGTTCTTC.

This clone has only one observation. The chain couples TRBV7-9 to TRBJ1-3; D is ambiguous. Trimming removed 6 bases at V and 1 base at J, with 16 bases between. From germline, CDR1 is SEHNR and CDR2 FQNEAQ (reference sequence). The CDR3 contains 16 residues. Here the CDR3 reads CASRPGPTESGNTIYF. CDR3 nucleotides: TGTGCCAGCAGGCCCGGGCCGACGGAATCTGGAAACACCATATATTTT.

The CDR3 DNA reads as TGTGCCAGCAGTTTACCCCCCGGTCGAAACATTCAGTACTTC. Translated: CASSLPPGRNIQYF. The rearrangement uses TRBV28 and TRBJ2-4, with no clear D. V was trimmed by 2 bases and J by 6 bases, leaving 11 bases between them. The CDR3 has 14 amino acids. CDR1 is MDHEN and CDR2 is SYDVKM in the germline V gene.

V usage is TRBV5-4 and J usage is TRBJ1-1; D gene ambiguous. V lost 4 bases, J lost 1 base, and 11 bases lay in between. The CDR3 consists of 14 residues. Germline CDR1 is SGHNT and CDR2 is YYREEE (reference sequence). This CDR3 is CASSPVHQNTEAFF. In nucleotides, the CDR3 is TGTGCCAGCAGCCCCGTACACCAGAACACTGAAGCTTTCTTT.

The J gene is TRBJ1-5, the V gene TRBV6-5, with unresolved D. Trimming left V 9 bases short and J 7 bases short, with 16 bases between. The CDR3 consists of 13 residues. CDR1 and CDR2 from the germline V gene are MNHEY and SVGAGI. DNA of the CDR3: TGTGCCAGTGCAGCGGAACATGAGCAGCCCCAGCATTTT. Amino acids: CASAAEHEQPQHF.

The sample holds a few counts of this clone. The chain joins TRBV28 to TRBJ2-7; D is ambiguous. The germline V gene has CDR1 MDHEN and CDR2 SYDVKM. The CDR3 consists of 13 residues. V lost 3 bases and J lost 6, with 12 bases in between. In nucleotides, the CDR3 is TGTGCCAGCAGTTTCAATGGCAGACTCGAGCAGTACTTC. It specifies CASSFNGRLEQYF.

V is TRBV28 and J is TRBJ2-1; tentatively, D is TRBD1 (5 bases). The CDR3 sequence is 14 residues long. The V and J ends lost 7 bases and 6 bases respectively, with 16 bases between them. The germline V gene encodes CDR1 MDHEN and CDR2 SYDVKM. CDR3 amino acids: CASKVGVGVNEQFF. CDR3 DNA sequence: TGTGCCAGCAAAGTAGGGGTGGGCGTCAATGAGCAGTTCTTC.

This clone was counted a few times. J is TRBJ2-5 and V is TRBV29-1, with D possibly being TRBD2 (5 bases). Germline CDR1 reads SQVTM; CDR2 reads ANQGSEA. Deletions cut 2 bases from V and 4 bases from J, with 17 bases between. This CDR3 is built from 15 residues. The CDR3 nucleotides read TGCAGCGTTGAACCCAGGACGGGAACGGGAGAGACCCAGTACTTC. It codes for CSVEPRTGTGETQYF.

The J gene is TRBJ2-3, the V gene TRBV2, with unresolved D. Germline V gene lookup returns CDR1 SNHLY and CDR2 FYNNEI. The CDR3 has 12 amino acids. V was shortened by 1 base and J by 9 bases, with 8 bases between the two germline ends. Written as DNA, the CDR3 is TGTGCCAGCAGTGAAGAAGGGTACACGCAGTATTTT. It is translated as CASSEEGYTQYF.

The chain employs TRBV7-2 and TRBJ1-1; the D is unclear. V was cut by 5 bases and J by 0 bases, with 7 bases left in between. Germline CDR1 SGHTA, CDR2 FQGNSA. The CDR3 is 13 amino acids. The CDR3 DNA is TGTGCCAGCAGCACCGGACTGAACACTGAAGCTTTCTTT. Its translation is CASSTGLNTEAFF.

This chain uses TRBV5-1 with TRBJ2-5; TRBD2 aligns across 8 bases. Germline-derived CDR1 and CDR2 are SGHRS and YFSETQ. The CDR3 loop spans 16 amino acids. J lost 1 base, V lost 0 bases, and 5 bases had no gene match. The CDR3 loop reads CASSLALAGSQETQYF. DNA for the CDR3: TGCGCCAGCAGCTTGGCTCTAGCGGGCTCCCAAGAGACCCAGTACTTC.

The chain carries TRBV7-2 and TRBJ1-6, with 8 bases that match TRBD1. Germline V gene lookup returns CDR1 SGHTA and CDR2 FQGNSA. Trimming cost V 7 bases and J 10 bases; bases outside gene matches: 9. The CDR3 is made up of 14 amino acids. CDR3 coding DNA: TGTGCCAGCAACAGGGGGGGATTGGGCTCACCCCTCCACTTT. Amino acids: CASNRGGLGSPLHF. Filled out from reference TRBV7-2 and TRBJ1-6, the complete variable domain reads GAGVSQSPSNKVTEKGKDVELRCDPISGHTALYWYRQSLGQGLEFLIYFQGNSAPDKSGLPSDRFSAERTGGSVSTLTIQRTQQEDSAVYLCASNRGGLGSPLHFGNGTRLTVT.

V gene TRBV9 combines with J gene TRBJ1-2; D is ambiguous. The germline V gene encodes CDR1 SGDLS and CDR2 YYNGEE. V was clipped by 0 bases and J by 0 bases, with 15 bases between them. The CDR3 totals 17 residues. In DNA, the CDR3 is TGTGCCAGCAGCGTAGGGGTGGTGACGTTTTCTAACTATGGCTACACCTTC. This gives the protein CASSVGVVTFSNYGYTF.

A few counts support this clone. The V and J genes are TRBV14 and TRBJ1-1; no clear D gene. The V gene's germline CDR1 is SGHDN and CDR2 FVKESK. Trimming cost V 1 base and J 7 bases, with 13 bases left between them. There are 14 residues in the CDR3. The CDR3, as DNA: TGTGCCAGCAGCCAAGTTTGGCCGGGAGATGAAGCTTTCTTT. Translating gives CASSQVWPGDEAFF.

CDR3: CASSPGTGSDEQYF. The DNA of the CDR3 is TGTGCCAGCTCACCAGGGACAGGGTCCGACGAGCAGTACTTC. The J gene is TRBJ2-7, the V gene TRBV18, with 9 bases lining up with TRBD1. The germline gives CDR1 KGHSH, CDR2 LQKENI. Unmatched junction bases numbered 4, after V lost 2 bases and J lost 5 bases. The CDR3 runs 14 residues. Full variable domain (remainder filled in from reference TRBV18 and TRBJ2-7): NAGVMQNPRHLVRRRGQEARLRCSPMKGHSHVYWYRQLPEEGLKFMVYLQKENIIDESGMPKERFSAEFPKEGPSILRIQQVVRGDSAAYFCASSPGTGSDEQYFGPGTRLTVT.

This clone was seen a handful of times. The gene calls are TRBV29-1 and TRBJ2-7; D is ambiguous. Trimming took off 7 bases at V and 0 bases at J, with 10 bases between the two ends. Germline V lookup: CDR1 SQVTM, CDR2 ANQGSEA. This CDR3 spans 12 amino acids. The CDR3 here is CSGNRSSYEQYF. CDR3 in DNA: TGCAGCGGAAACCGGAGCTCCTACGAGCAGTACTTC.

The chain is built from TRBV29-1 and TRBJ1-2, with a tentative D call TRBD1 (6 bases). CDR1 and CDR2 from the germline V gene are SQVTM and ANQGSEA. V lost 7 bases to trimming and J lost 2 bases, with 14 bases between them. The CDR3 contains 13 residues. CDR3 protein: CSAGTPPNYGYTF. The CDR3, as DNA: TGCAGCGCCGGGACACCCCCGAACTATGGCTACACCTTC.

This clone has just a few counts. The V gene is TRBV7-2, the J gene TRBJ1-3; D is unresolved. The CDR3 sequence is 14 residues long. Germline V gene lookup returns CDR1 SGHTA and CDR2 FQGNSA. Trimming shortened V by 5 bases and J by 4 bases, and 12 bases separated the two germline ends. The CDR3 bases are TGTGCCAGCAGCCCCTACAGACCCGGAAACACCATATATTTT. It translates to CASSPYRPGNTIYF.

This chain uses TRBV7-9 with TRBJ2-3, with 7 bases matching TRBD2. The CDR3 is made up of 15 amino acids. Germline CDR1 SEHNR, CDR2 FQNEAQ (reference sequence). J was trimmed by 0 bases and V by 5 bases; bases with no gene match: 5. Written as DNA, the CDR3 is TGTGCCAGCAGCCCCCGGGGAGGGAGCACAGATACGCAGTATTTT. This sequence encodes CASSPRGGSTDTQYF.

The genes are TRBV7-9 and TRBJ2-1, with D possibly being TRBD2 (5 bases). V was cut by 4 bases and J by 9 bases, with 19 bases left in between. Germline V gene lookup returns CDR1 SEHNR and CDR2 FQNEAQ (reference sequence). The CDR3 totals 15 residues. The CDR3 bases are TGTGCCAGCAGCTCCCCCCGGACTGGATATGGTGAGCAGTTCTTC. Encoded protein: CASSSPRTGYGEQFF.

This clone was observed a handful of times. V usage is TRBV27 and J usage is TRBJ2-5; 7 bases are a match to TRBD2. CDR1 is MNHEY, CDR2 SMNVEV, per germline (reference sequence). After removal of 7 bases from V and 3 bases from J, the junction contained 8 bases not matched to a gene. This CDR3 comprises 14 residues. CDR3 sequence reads: CASTPVGGEETQYF. In DNA, the CDR3 is TGTGCCAGCACTCCTGTGGGGGGGGAAGAGACCCAGTACTTC.

The chain joins TRBV5-6 to TRBJ2-5, with 7 bases fitting TRBD1. The CDR3 has 14 amino acids. CDR1 SGHDT and CDR2 YYEEEE come from the germline V gene. J was trimmed by 5 bases and V by 4 bases; bases with no gene match: 8. CDR3 sequence reads: CASSAEGAWETQYF. DNA of the CDR3: TGTGCCAGCAGCGCCGAGGGGGCATGGGAGACCCAGTACTTC.

The chain carries TRBV2 and TRBJ1-6; 7 positions match TRBD1. There are 15 residues in the CDR3. Unmatched junction bases numbered 7, after V lost 1 base and J lost 10 bases. Germline CDR1 SNHLY, CDR2 FYNNEI. Written as DNA, the CDR3 is TGTGCCAGCAGTGAAGACAGGGGATCGTACTCACCCCTCCACTTT. It codes for CASSEDRGSYSPLHF.

The CDR3 coding sequence is TGTGCCAGTAGAGCCCGGGCTAACACTGAAGCTTTCTTT. It yields the protein CASRARANTEAFF. V usage is TRBV19 and J usage is TRBJ1-1; no firm D call. Trimming took off 6 bases at V and 2 bases at J, with 10 bases between the two ends. This CDR3 contains 13 residues. Per germline, CDR1 LNHDA and CDR2 SQIVND (reference sequence).